This entry lists 4 T cell receptor beta chains sequenced from one sample in a study of glioma-infiltrating T cells. Using RNA template, CDR3s of TCR alpha and beta were amplified with iRepertoire arm-PCR. TCRdb reprocessed the multiplex PCR reads with MiXCR, giving one entry per CDR3 protein. Of approximately 400,000 distinct CDR3 sequences in the sample, approximately 42% were seen once. The sequencing sample was made of glioma tissue, nonneoplastic brain tissue, or PBMCs (not recorded which). The receptors originated from a human donor with low-grade glioma or glioblastoma, undergoing nonglioma brain surgery, or in good health (not recorded which).

The genes are TRBV7-2 and TRBJ2-1, with 15 bases matching TRBD2. CDR1 is SGHTA, CDR2 FQGNSA, per germline. CDR3 length: 20 amino acids. Losses at the gene ends were 3 bases for V and 3 bases for J; bases not matched to a gene: 12. CDR3 coding DNA: TGTGCCAGCAGCTTCCCGCCTGGTAGGACTAGCGGGGGGGACTACAATGAGCAGTTCTTC. The encoded protein is CASSFPPGRTSGGDYNEQFF.

This clonotype was seen at least ten times. V gene TRBV7-2 combines with J gene TRBJ2-7; D remains ambiguous. Germline lookup yields CDR1 SGHTA and CDR2 FQGNSA. V lost 4 bases to trimming and J lost 6 bases, with 13 bases between them. The CDR3 runs to 13 residues. CDR3 DNA: TGTGCCAGCAGCTCACCCCCCTCCCCCGAGCAGTACTTC. It is translated as CASSSPPSPEQYF.

The rearrangement links TRBV7-2 to TRBJ2-7; TRBD2 matches 7 bases. The V segment lost 1 base and the J segment 4 bases; nucleotides outside the gene matches: 7. In germline, CDR1 is SGHTA, CDR2 FQGNSA. The CDR3 covers 15 residues. DNA of the CDR3: TGTGCCAGCAGCTTAGTTGGGGGAGGGTGGTACGAGCAGTACTTC. It translates to CASSLVGGGWYEQYF.

This chain uses TRBV4-1 with TRBJ2-3; 11 bases map to TRBD2. V was pared by 0 bases and J by 2 bases, with 7 bases of the junction left unmatched. Germline CDR1 MGHRA, CDR2 YSYEKL. The CDR3 has 18 residues. DNA for the CDR3: TGCGCCAGCAGCCAAGAGGTAGCGGGAGGGCCGGTCACAGATACGCAGTATTTT. Residues: CASSQEVAGGPVTDTQYF.